Given below is one TCR beta chain in context. The antigen remains unidentified. TCRdb's table, derived via immunoSEQ multiplex PCR, lists solely in-frame clones and lacks some. The table records about a million clones, roughly 80% of them present only once. This entry comes from a study of shared clonotypes between healthy human individuals. Trimming removed 3 bases from V and 4 bases from J, with 8 bases in between. This CDR3 comprises 13 residues. CDR1 and CDR2 from the germline V gene are SGHRS and YFSETQ. Study-wide findings and caveats: What rarefaction showed was incomplete sorted-subset sequencing despite large depth. The diversity represented, both genetic and in exposure history, was limited by few donors.

This receptor was identified in a man aged 18 to 30 in good health. Source material: memory CD4+ T cells sorted from blood. Described subset: CD45RA-negative fraction. V and J are TRBV5-1 and TRBJ1-5; the D is unclear. The DNA of the CDR3 is TGCGCCAGCAGCTCAGAAGGAAATCAGCCCCAGCATTTT. Its protein is CASSSEGNQPQHF.